The 23 T cell receptor beta chains given below trace back to one sample, sequenced in a study of T cells in Graves' hyperthyroidism and ophthalmopathy. Amplified TCR beta CDR3 regions came from RNA transcripts. HTBI primers were employed in a first-round RT-PCR of the TCR CDR3. TCRdb recomputed calls from the multiplex PCR reads with MiXCR, one row per CDR3 protein. The table has 250,000 to 350,000 distinct CDR3 sequences, 17% seen once. The sample was blood. These receptors originate from a woman aged 60-75 years with Graves' ophthalmopathy.

This clonotype was seen ten or more times. J is TRBJ2-3 and V is TRBV13; no clear D gene. This CDR3 contains 14 residues. Trimming took off 5 bases at V and 2 bases at J, with 11 bases between the two ends. Per germline, CDR1 PRHDT and CDR2 FYEKMQ (reference sequence). CDR3 nucleotide sequence: TGTGCCAGCAGCCGGCGAACTAACACAGATACGCAGTATTTT. Residues: CASSRRTNTDTQYF.

The chain links TRBV27 to TRBJ1-6, with D perhaps matching TRBD1 (5 bases). The V and J ends lost 6 bases and 5 bases respectively, with 14 bases between them. The CDR3 consists of 15 residues. Germline V CDR1 and CDR2: MNHEY, SMNVEV (reference sequence). The CDR3 DNA reads as TGTGCCAGCAGCCAACGCTGGGGCCATAATTCACCCCTCCACTTT. Its protein product is CASSQRWGHNSPLHF.

This clonotype has a count of ten or more. The rearrangement links TRBV11-1 to TRBJ2-7; D not resolved. The germline V gene encodes CDR1 SGHAT and CDR2 FQDESV (reference sequence). Deletions cut 3 bases from V and 5 bases from J, with 20 bases between. This CDR3 comprises 16 residues. The CDR3 DNA follows: TGTGCCAGCAGCTTTACCAAATGGGCCAATGTGGACGAGCAGTACTTC. Its translation is CASSFTKWANVDEQYF.

The V gene is TRBV27, the J gene TRBJ2-1; tentatively, D is TRBD2 (6 bases). The CDR3 has 15 amino acids. From germline, CDR1 is MNHEY and CDR2 SMNVEV (reference sequence). Trimming took off 1 base at V and 3 bases at J, with 10 bases between the two ends. The CDR3 sequence is CASSLLWEDYNEQFF. In DNA, the CDR3 is TGTGCCAGCAGTTTATTGTGGGAGGACTACAATGAGCAGTTCTTC.

Comments on this clonotype: An end of the junction does not agree with germline; a read error may underlie this. The V gene is TRBV12-3 or TRBV12-4, the J gene TRBJ2-1; 10 nucleotides align to TRBD1. The CDR3 extends over 15 amino acids. As DNA, the CDR3 is TGCGCCAGCAGTTCCCCGGACAGGGGGGTCGATGAGCAGTTCTTC. Amino acid sequence: CASSSPDRGVDEQFF.

This clonotype was detected many times. V and J are TRBV20-1 and TRBJ1-2; TRBD1 might be the D (5 bases). Between the trimmed V and J ends, which lost 2 bases and 4 bases, there was a span of 8 bases. Germline CDR1 reads DFQATT; CDR2 reads SNEGSKA (reference sequence). The CDR3 totals 12 residues. CDR3: CSARTGRYGYTF. CDR3 coding DNA: TGCAGTGCTAGAACAGGCCGCTATGGCTACACCTTC.

This clonotype was seen at least ten times. The chain links TRBV6-1 to TRBJ1-1, with 7 bases identical to TRBD1. Germline-derived CDR1 and CDR2 are MNHNS and SASEGT. The CDR3 is 15 residues long. With 2 bases clipped from V and 5 bases from J, the junction kept 8 bases outside the gene matches. This CDR3 reads CASSEPQGDGTEAFF. The CDR3 DNA follows: TGTGCCAGCAGTGAACCTCAGGGGGATGGTACTGAAGCTTTCTTT.

The sample holds many counts of this clonotype. This chain uses TRBV12-3 or TRBV12-4 with TRBJ2-2; the D is unclear. Trimming took off 5 bases at V and 4 bases at J, with 11 bases between the two ends. The CDR3 is 14 amino acids. The DNA of the CDR3 is TGTGCCAGCAGTAAGGGTGAGCTCACCGGGGAGCTGTTTTTT. It codes for CASSKGELTGELFF.

There are many counts of this clonotype. V usage is TRBV20-1 and J usage is TRBJ1-5, with D unresolved. The V end was cut by 3 bases, the J end by 9 bases, with 12 bases between. The CDR3 spans 12 residues. Per the germline V gene, CDR1 is DFQATT and CDR2 is SNEGSKA (reference sequence). As DNA, the CDR3 is TGCAGTGCTAGTACCTCCAGCAGGCCCCAGCATTTT. It codes for CSASTSSRPQHF.

In its sample, this clonotype was seen many times. This chain joins TRBV3-1 and TRBJ1-1; D possibly corresponds to TRBD1 (5 bases). The CDR3 is 15 amino acids. Germline V CDR1 and CDR2: LGHDT, YNNKEL (reference sequence). The germline V and J ends were trimmed by 4 bases and 7 bases, with 19 bases remaining between them. In DNA form, the CDR3 reads TGTGCCAGCAGCCTAGGGACTTTGCGGAAAGGTGAAGCTTTCTTT. The encoded protein is CASSLGTLRKGEAFF.

As regards this clonotype: It may be a read error: a sequence one base away is much more abundant. This chain links TRBV18 with TRBJ2-2, with 9 bases fitting TRBD1. The germline gives CDR1 KGHSH, CDR2 LQKENI. CDR3 length equals 17 residues. The CDR3 loop reads CASSPPGTGGNTGERFF. The CDR3 coding sequence is TGTGCCAGCTCACCACCAGGAACAGGGGGCAACACCGGGGAGCGGTTTTTT. Full variable domain (rest looked up from reference TRBV18 and TRBJ2-2): NAGVMQNPRHLVRRRGQEARLRCSPMKGHSHVYWYRQLPEEGLKFMVYLQKENIIDESGMPKERFSAEFPKEGPSILRIQQVVRGDSAAYFCASSPPGTGGNTGERFFGEGSRLTVL.

This clonotype has just a few counts. The genes are TRBV20-1 and TRBJ1-1; D is undetermined. The CDR3 spans 15 residues. Germline V gene data show CDR1 as DFQATT and CDR2 as SNEGSKA (reference sequence). Trimming shortened V by 0 bases and J by 3 bases, and 14 bases separated the two germline ends. The CDR3, as DNA: TGCAGTGCTAGAGAAAGAAAAGGGCTCGACACTGAAGCTTTCTTT. It is translated as CSARERKGLDTEAFF.

This clonotype has ten or more counts. V gene TRBV18 combines with J gene TRBJ2-7, with D possibly being TRBD1 (7 bases). CDR3 size: 14 residues. V lost 3 bases, J lost 2 bases, and 11 bases lay in between. CDR1 KGHSH and CDR2 LQKENI come from the germline V gene. The CDR3 region has the DNA TGTGCCAGCTCACCGGCAGGGGGGACCTACGAGCAGTACTTC. Its protein is CASSPAGGTYEQYF.

The chain recombines TRBV9 with TRBJ2-7; 8 bases align to TRBD2. Germline CDR1 SGDLS, CDR2 YYNGEE. The CDR3 is 16 residues long. V trimming: 1 base; J trimming: 5 bases; junction bases outside the gene matches: 11. The CDR3 nucleotides are TGTGCCAGCAGCGTACAAGCCAGCGGGGGCGTTAACGAGCAGTACTTC. It specifies CASSVQASGGVNEQYF.

This clonotype was seen at least ten times. J is TRBJ2-3 and V is TRBV28; a possible D gene is TRBD2 (7 bases). The V end lost 7 bases, the J end lost 1 base, and 21 bases lay between the germline ends. CDR1 and CDR2 from the germline V gene are MDHEN and SYDVKM. The length of the CDR3 is 17 residues. CDR3 in DNA: TGTGCCAGCACGGGACCCACGGGGGAGGGGGGCACAGATACGCAGTATTTT. It translates to CASTGPTGEGGTDTQYF. Drawing the rest from reference TRBV28 and TRBJ2-3, the complete variable domain is DVKVTQSSRYLVKRTGEKVFLECVQDMDHENMFWYRQDPGLGLRLIYFSYDVKMKEKGDIPEGYSVSREKKERFSLILESASTNQTSMYLCASTGPTGEGGTDTQYFGPGTRLTVL.

This clonotype has more than one count but fewer than ten. This chain uses TRBV3-1 with TRBJ2-7; 11 bases map to TRBD1. Germline V CDR1 and CDR2: LGHDT, YNNKEL (reference sequence). This CDR3 contains 15 residues. V trimming: 4 bases; J trimming: 6 bases; junction bases outside the gene matches: 8. The CDR3 reads CASSRGQGALSEQYF. CDR3 in DNA: TGTGCCAGCAGCCGTGGACAGGGGGCGTTGTCCGAGCAGTACTTC.

This clonotype came up many times. CDR3: CASSEALTGQINYGYTF. CDR3 DNA: TGTGCCAGCAGTGAAGCGCTTACGGGACAGATTAACTATGGCTACACCTTC. This rearrangement joins TRBV2 to TRBJ1-2; the match to TRBD1 covers 7 bases. With 0 bases clipped from V and 1 base from J, the junction kept 8 bases outside the gene matches. Per the germline V gene, CDR1 is SNHLY and CDR2 is FYNNEI. The length of the CDR3 is 17 residues.

This clonotype showed up many times. The genes are TRBV20-1 and TRBJ1-5; no firm D call. The V end was cut by 0 bases, the J end by 3 bases, with 12 bases between. CDR1 is DFQATT, CDR2 SNEGSKA, per germline (reference sequence). The CDR3 is 15 residues long. CDR3 in amino acids: CSARDPIGHNQPQHF. For the CDR3, the DNA is TGCAGTGCTAGAGATCCGATAGGCCACAATCAGCCCCAGCATTTT.

On this clonotype: At one boundary the junction diverges from the germline segment, which might be a read error. The CDR3 DNA reads TGTGTCAGCAGCTTACAACGGAACAATGAGCAGTTCTTC. This gives the protein CVSSLQRNNEQFF. The J gene is TRBJ2-1, the V gene TRBV7-3; D remains unclear. Germline assignment: CDR1 SGHTA and CDR2 FQGTGA. The CDR3 covers 13 residues.

Note on this clonotype: A much larger clone differs by one base, so this may be a read error. This likely comes from a read error, as the CDR3 has no conserved phenylalanine or tryptophan at its end. The V gene is TRBV12-3 or TRBV12-4, the J gene TRBJ1-1; D is unresolved. The CDR3 totals 10 residues. V was shortened by 8 bases and J by 8 bases, with 9 bases between the two germline ends. The DNA of the CDR3 is TGTGCCAGCGTCGCCACGGAAGCTTTCCTT. Its translation: CASVATEAFL.

The CDR3 reads CASSGDSSSYEQYF. The CDR3 DNA is TGTGCCAGCTCAGGCGACAGTAGCTCCTACGAGCAGTACTTC. The V call is TRBV18, the J call TRBJ2-7; D may be TRBD1 (5 bases). This CDR3 spans 14 amino acids. V gave up 5 bases and J gave up 0 bases, with 11 bases separating them. Germline values: CDR1 KGHSH, CDR2 LQKENI.

This clonotype was counted ten times or more. This chain connects TRBV6-5 to TRBJ2-7, with a tentative D call TRBD1 (6 bases). Trimming pared 0 bases from V and 5 bases from J, leaving 14 bases between. Per the germline V gene, CDR1 is MNHEY and CDR2 is SVGAGI. The CDR3 has 15 amino acids. CDR3 protein: CASSYSGTSEDEQYF. The CDR3 DNA follows: TGTGCCAGCAGTTACTCTGGGACATCTGAGGACGAGCAGTACTTC.

This clonotype was observed a few times. The V call is TRBV7-2, the J call TRBJ2-7; D not resolved. Germline assignment: CDR1 SGHTA and CDR2 FQGNSA. There are 16 residues in the CDR3. The germline V and J ends were trimmed by 0 bases and 2 bases, with 14 bases remaining between them. The CDR3, as DNA: TGTGCCAGCAGCTTAGCAGGTGGACCCTCCGCCTACGAGCAGTACTTC. Amino acids: CASSLAGGPSAYEQYF.